The entry that follows covers one T cell receptor beta chain sequence. What it recognizes is unknown. The data were taken from a study of shared clonotypes between healthy human individuals. Each subset's genomic DNA was split evenly across several immunoSEQ plates. The team ran DNA from unsorted PBMCs on ten immunoSEQ deep assay plates for sequencing. Using immunoSEQ multiplex PCR, the repertoire was profiled, and TCRdb retains in-frame clones only, with some absent. The repertoire includes under 600,000 clones, around three quarters of them detected once, and about 12% sits in the top ten. Findings and limits, study-wide: Sampling involved blood alone; tissue repertoires likely differ.

Caucasian adults living in Nashville, Tennessee, provided all samples. The TCR sequence derives from a woman aged 40 to 55 in good health. Some clones in this sample may be carry-over from other donors' samples. Material for sequencing was PBMCs.

The DNA of the CDR3 is TGTGCCAGTAGTATGCTAGGTCGGAGCTCCTACGAGCAGTACTTC. Translation: CASSMLGRSSYEQYF. The rearrangement joins TRBV19 to TRBJ2-7; D is unclear. V dropped 3 bases and J dropped 0 bases, with 12 bases sitting between them. The CDR3 extends over 15 amino acids. Germline V gene lookup returns CDR1 LNHDA and CDR2 SQIVND (reference sequence).